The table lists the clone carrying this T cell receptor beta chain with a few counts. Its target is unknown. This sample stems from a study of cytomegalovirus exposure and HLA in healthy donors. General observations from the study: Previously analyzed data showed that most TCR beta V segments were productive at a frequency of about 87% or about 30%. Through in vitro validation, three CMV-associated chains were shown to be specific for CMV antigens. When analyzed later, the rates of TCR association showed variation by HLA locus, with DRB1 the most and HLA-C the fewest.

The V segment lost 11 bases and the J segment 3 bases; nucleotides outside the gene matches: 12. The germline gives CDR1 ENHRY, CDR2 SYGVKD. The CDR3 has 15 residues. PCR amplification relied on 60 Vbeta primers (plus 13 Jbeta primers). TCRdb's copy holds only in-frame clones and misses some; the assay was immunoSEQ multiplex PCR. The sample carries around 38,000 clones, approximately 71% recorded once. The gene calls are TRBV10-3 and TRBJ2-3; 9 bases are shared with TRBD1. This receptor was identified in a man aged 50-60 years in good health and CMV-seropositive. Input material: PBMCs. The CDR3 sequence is CAGRPGQGPTDTQYF. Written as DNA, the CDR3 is TGTGCCGGACGACCAGGACAGGGGCCAACAGATACGCAGTATTTT.